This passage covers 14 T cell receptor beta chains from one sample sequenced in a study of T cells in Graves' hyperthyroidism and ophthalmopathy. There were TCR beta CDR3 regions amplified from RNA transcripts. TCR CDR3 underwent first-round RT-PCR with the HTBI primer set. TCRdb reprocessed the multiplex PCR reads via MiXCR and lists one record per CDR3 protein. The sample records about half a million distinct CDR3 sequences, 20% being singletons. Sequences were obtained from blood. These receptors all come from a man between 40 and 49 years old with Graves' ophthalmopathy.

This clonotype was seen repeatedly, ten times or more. The CDR3 DNA sequence: TGTGCCAGCAGGAGGAACTACGAGCAGTACTTC. Encoded protein: CASRRNYEQYF. The chain carries TRBV11-2 and TRBJ2-7; no clear D gene. The CDR3 is made up of 11 amino acids. Germline CDR1 and CDR2: SGHAT and FQNNGV. Deletions cut 6 bases from V and 3 bases from J, with 6 bases between.

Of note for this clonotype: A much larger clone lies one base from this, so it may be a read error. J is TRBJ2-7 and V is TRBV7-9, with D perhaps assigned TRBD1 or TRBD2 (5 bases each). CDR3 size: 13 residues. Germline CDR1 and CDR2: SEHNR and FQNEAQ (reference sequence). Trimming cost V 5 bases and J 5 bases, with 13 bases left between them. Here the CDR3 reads CASSPMGPHEQYF. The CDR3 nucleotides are TGTGCCAGCAGCCCCATGGGACCCCACGAGCAGTACTTC.

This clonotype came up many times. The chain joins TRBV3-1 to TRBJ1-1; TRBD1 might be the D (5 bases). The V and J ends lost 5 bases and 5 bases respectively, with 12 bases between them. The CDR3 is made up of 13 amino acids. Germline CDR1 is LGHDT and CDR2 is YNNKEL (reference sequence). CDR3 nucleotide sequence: TGTGCCAGCAGCTTCGACAGAGATACTGAAGCTTTCTTT. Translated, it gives CASSFDRDTEAFF.

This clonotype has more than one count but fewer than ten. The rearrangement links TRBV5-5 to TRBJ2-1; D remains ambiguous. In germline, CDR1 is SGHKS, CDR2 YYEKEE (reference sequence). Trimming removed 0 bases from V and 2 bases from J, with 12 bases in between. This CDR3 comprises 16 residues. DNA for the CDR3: TGTGCCAGCAGCTTGGTAGGGCGGCCGGCCTACAATGAGCAGTTCTTC. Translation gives CASSLVGRPAYNEQFF.

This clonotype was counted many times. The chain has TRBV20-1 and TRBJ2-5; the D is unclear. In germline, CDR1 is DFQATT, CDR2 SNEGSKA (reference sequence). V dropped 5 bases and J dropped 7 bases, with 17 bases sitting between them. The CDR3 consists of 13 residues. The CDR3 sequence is CSAPVDDSSTQYF. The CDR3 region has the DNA TGCAGTGCTCCCGTCGACGATTCTTCGACCCAGTACTTC.

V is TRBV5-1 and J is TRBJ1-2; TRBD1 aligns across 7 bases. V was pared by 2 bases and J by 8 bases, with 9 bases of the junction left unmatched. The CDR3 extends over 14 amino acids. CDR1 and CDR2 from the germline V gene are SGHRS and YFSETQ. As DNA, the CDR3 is TGCGCCAGCAGCTTTAGACAGGGTCGAGACGGCTACACCTTC. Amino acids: CASSFRQGRDGYTF.

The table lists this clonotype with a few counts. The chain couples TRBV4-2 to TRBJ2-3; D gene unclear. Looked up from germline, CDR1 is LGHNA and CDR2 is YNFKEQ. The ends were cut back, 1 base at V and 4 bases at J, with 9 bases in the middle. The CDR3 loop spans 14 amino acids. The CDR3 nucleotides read TGTGCCAGCAGCCAAGCCCTAAAAGCAGATACGCAGTATTTT. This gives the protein CASSQALKADTQYF.

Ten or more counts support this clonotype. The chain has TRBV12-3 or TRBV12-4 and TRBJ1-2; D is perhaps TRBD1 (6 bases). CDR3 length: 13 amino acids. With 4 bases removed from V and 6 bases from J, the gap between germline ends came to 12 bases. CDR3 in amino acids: CASSSQGNHGYTF. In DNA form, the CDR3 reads TGTGCCAGCAGTTCACAGGGAAATCATGGCTACACCTTC.

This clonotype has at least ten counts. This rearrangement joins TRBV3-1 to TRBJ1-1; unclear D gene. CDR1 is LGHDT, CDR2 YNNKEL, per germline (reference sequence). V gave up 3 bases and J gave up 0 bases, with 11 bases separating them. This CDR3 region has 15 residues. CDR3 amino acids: CASSQHLGVNTEAFF. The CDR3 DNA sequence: TGTGCCAGCAGCCAGCACCTTGGGGTGAACACTGAAGCTTTCTTT.

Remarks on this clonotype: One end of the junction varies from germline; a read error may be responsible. The CDR3 protein is CASSSGGQAKNIRYF. The CDR3 DNA sequence: TGTGCCAGCAGTTCGGGGGGGCAAGCCAAAAACATTCGGTACTTC. V is TRBV28 and J is TRBJ2-4, with TRBD2 identical over 8 bases. The V gene's germline CDR1 is MDHEN and CDR2 SYDVKM. The CDR3 length is 15 residues. Filled out from reference TRBV28 and TRBJ2-4, the complete variable domain reads DVKVTQSSRYLVKRTGEKVFLECVQDMDHENMFWYRQDPGLGLRLIYFSYDVKMKEKGDIPEGYSVSREKKERFSLILESASTNQTSMYLCASSSGGQAKNIRYFGAGTRLSVL.

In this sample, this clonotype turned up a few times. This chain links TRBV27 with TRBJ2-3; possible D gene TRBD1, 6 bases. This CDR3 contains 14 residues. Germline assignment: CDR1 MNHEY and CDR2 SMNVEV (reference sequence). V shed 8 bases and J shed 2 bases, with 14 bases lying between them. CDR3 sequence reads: CASLGTPHTDTQYF. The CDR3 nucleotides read TGTGCCAGCCTAGGGACACCCCACACAGATACGCAGTATTTT.

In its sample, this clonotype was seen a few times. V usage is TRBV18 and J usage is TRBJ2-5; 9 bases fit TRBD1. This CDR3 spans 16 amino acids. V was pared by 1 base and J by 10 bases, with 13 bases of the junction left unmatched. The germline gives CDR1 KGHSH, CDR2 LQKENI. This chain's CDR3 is CASSPQPGSGTGFQYF. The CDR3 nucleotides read TGTGCCAGCTCACCACAGCCGGGTTCCGGGACAGGGTTCCAGTACTTC.

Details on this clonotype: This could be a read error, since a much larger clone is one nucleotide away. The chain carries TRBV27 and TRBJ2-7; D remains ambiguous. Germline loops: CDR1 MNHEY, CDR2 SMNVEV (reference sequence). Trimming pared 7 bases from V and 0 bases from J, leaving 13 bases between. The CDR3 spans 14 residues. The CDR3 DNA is TGTGCCAGCAATTTTGGGCCGGACTCCTACGAGCAGTACTTC. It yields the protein CASNFGPDSYEQYF.

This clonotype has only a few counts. CDR3 coding DNA: TGCGCCAGCAGCTTGGGGGACAGGGGGCGAGGAACTGAAGCTTTCTTT. Translation gives CASSLGDRGRGTEAFF. The chain uses TRBV5-1 and TRBJ1-1; 12 bases align to TRBD1. V lost 0 bases and J lost 5; bases outside the gene matches: 5. The germline gives CDR1 SGHRS, CDR2 YFSETQ. The CDR3 is made up of 16 amino acids.